The TCR beta chain described here comes from a study of tumor-infiltrating lymphocytes in oesophageal squamous cell carcinoma. This clonotype was counted at least ten times. In germline, CDR1 is LNHDA, CDR2 SQIVND (reference sequence). This CDR3 comprises 13 residues. With 6 bases clipped from V and 1 base from J, the junction kept 0 bases outside the gene matches. TCRdb processed the PCR reads anew with MiXCR; each CDR3 protein has one entry. Of 20,000 to 25,000 distinct CDR3 sequences in the sample, about 35% are singletons; the top ten hold roughly an eighth. The rearrangement uses TRBV19 and TRBJ2-1, with 7 bases that match TRBD2. The sample taken for sequencing was esophageal tumor tissue. The TCR originated in a male donor with esophageal squamous cell carcinoma. CDR3 sequence reads: CASSGRSYNEQFF. The CDR3 region has the DNA TGTGCCAGTAGCGGGAGGTCCTACAATGAGCAGTTCTTC. The full variable domain, rest sourced from reference TRBV19 and TRBJ2-1, is DGGITQSPKYLFRKEGQNVTLSCEQNLNHDAMYWYRQDPGQGLRLIYYSQIVNDFQKGDIAEGYSVSREKKESFPLTVTSAQKNPTAFYLCASSGRSYNEQFFGPGTRLTVL.